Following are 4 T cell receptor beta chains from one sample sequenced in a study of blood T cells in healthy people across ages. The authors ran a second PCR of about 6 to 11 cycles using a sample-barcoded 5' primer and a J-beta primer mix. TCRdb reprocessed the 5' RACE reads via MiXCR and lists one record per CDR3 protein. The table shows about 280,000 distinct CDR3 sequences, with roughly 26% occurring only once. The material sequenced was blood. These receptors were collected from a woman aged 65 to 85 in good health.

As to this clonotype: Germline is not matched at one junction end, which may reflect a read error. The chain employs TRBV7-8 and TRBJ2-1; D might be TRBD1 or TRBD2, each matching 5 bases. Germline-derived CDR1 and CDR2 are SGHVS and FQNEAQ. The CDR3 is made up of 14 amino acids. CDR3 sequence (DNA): TGTGCCAGCAGCCCGCCGGGACGACCCAATGAGCAGTTCTTT. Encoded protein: CASSPPGRPNEQFF.

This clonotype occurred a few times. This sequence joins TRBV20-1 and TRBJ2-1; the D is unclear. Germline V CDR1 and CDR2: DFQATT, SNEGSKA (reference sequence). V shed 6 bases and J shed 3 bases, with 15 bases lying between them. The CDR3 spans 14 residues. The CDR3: CSAGRALGYNEQFF. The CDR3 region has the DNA TGCAGTGCCGGACGCGCCCTCGGCTACAATGAGCAGTTCTTC.

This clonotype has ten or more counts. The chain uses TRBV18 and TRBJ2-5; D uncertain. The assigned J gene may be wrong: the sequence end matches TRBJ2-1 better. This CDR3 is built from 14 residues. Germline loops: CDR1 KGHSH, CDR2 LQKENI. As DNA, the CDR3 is TGTGCCAGCTCACCGGGCCCCGAACGGTCAGAGCAGTTCTTC. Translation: CASSPGPERSEQFF.

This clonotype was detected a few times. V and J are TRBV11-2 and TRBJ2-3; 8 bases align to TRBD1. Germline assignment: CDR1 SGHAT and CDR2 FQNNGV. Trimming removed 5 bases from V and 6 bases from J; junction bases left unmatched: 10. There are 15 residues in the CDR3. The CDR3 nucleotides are TGTGCCAGCAGCCGCACGCAGGGGGCGTGGGATACGCAGTATTTT. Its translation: CASSRTQGAWDTQYF. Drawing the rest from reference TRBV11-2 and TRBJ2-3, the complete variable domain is EAGVAQSPRYKIIEKRQSVAFWCNPISGHATLYWYQQILGQGPKLLIQFQNNGVVDDSQLPKDRFSAERLKGVDSTLKIQPAKLEDSAVYLCASSRTQGAWDTQYFGPGTRLTVL.